This TCR beta chain was sequenced in a study of somatic mutations in cytotoxic T cells in rheumatoid arthritis. Points from the study as a whole: CD8+ T-cell clonality showed no significant difference between rheumatoid arthritis patients and age-matched healthy controls.

CDR3 length: 14 amino acids. The V end was cut by 3 bases, the J end by 5 bases, with 11 bases between. Germline-derived CDR1 and CDR2 are LGHNA and YNFKEQ. Isolation of the CD4+ and CD8+ populations was accomplished via positive magnetic bead selection, with purity assessed by flow cytometry. Data came from immunoSEQ multiplex PCR; TCRdb stores just in-frame clones and leaves some out. Among nearly 20,000 clones, roughly nine tenths were seen once, and the ten largest hold approximately 15%. On this clone: Its cognate antigen is unknown.

The chain has TRBV4-2 and TRBJ1-5; weak D call: TRBD1 (5 bases). The sequence was obtained from a man aged 35-49 years in good health. Sequenced: CD8+ T cells sorted from blood. CDR3 DNA: TGTGCCAGCAGCCAGAGTATGGGGGATCAGCCCCAGCATTTT. This translates into CASSQSMGDQPQHF.